Listed below are T cell receptor beta chains from one sample, sequenced in a study of technical replicates of blood from several donors. The protocol was immunoSEQ multiplex PCR, while the TCRdb copy is restricted to in-frame clones and leaves out a portion. The repertoire consists of around 80,000 clones, with roughly 98% occurring once and the leading ten covering over 0.13%. Sequencing was done on a sample of T cells isolated from PBMCs. These receptors originate from a human donor in good health. Both conserved end residues are part of each CDR3. The order of the fields is CDR3 protein, CDR3 DNA, J gene, D gene, V gene, clone size. D genes are given only for firm matches. Rows give clone size only sometimes, using once, few, many, or a class for an expanded clone.

CASTGGASYNEQFF	TGTGCCAGCACGGGGGGCGCCTCCTACAATGAGCAGTTCTTC	TRBJ2-1	.	TRBV6-5	once
CASSSPRLAGDYEQYF	TGTGCCAGCAGCTCCCCCCGACTAGCGGGGGACTACGAGCAGTACTTC	TRBJ2-7	.	TRBV12-1	.
CASSLLAGGPVVYEQYF	TGCGCCAGCAGCTTACTAGCGGGAGGGCCGGTGGTCTACGAGCAGTACTTC	TRBJ2-7	TRBD2	TRBV5-1	.
CASSLHQGPDTQYF	TGCGCCAGCAGCTTGCATCAGGGGCCAGATACGCAGTATTTT	TRBJ2-3	.	TRBV5-1	.
CASSPGAGEGTDTQYF	TGTGCCAGCAGCCCAGGAGCGGGAGAAGGCACAGATACGCAGTATTTT	TRBJ2-3	TRBD2	TRBV28	.
CASALVGTVRYEQYF	TGTGCCAGCGCGTTGGTCGGGACAGTTCGCTACGAGCAGTACTTC	TRBJ2-7	TRBD1	TRBV6-1	.
CASSEAAGYTTGGELFF	TGTGCCAGCAGTGAAGCGGCGGGTTACACTACCGGCGGGGAGCTGTTTTTT	TRBJ2-2	.	TRBV6-1	.
CASSVAPGNEQFF	TGCGCCAGCAGTGTGGCACCGGGGAATGAGCAGTTCTTC	TRBJ2-1	.	TRBV10-1	.
CASSENRGSGYTF	TGTGCCAGCAGTGAGAATAGGGGAAGTGGCTACACCTTC	TRBJ1-2	.	TRBV6-1	.
CASSFKMRQGMNTEAFF	TGTGCCAGCAGCTTTAAGATGAGACAGGGGATGAACACTGAAGCTTTCTTT	TRBJ1-1	TRBD1	TRBV7-6	.